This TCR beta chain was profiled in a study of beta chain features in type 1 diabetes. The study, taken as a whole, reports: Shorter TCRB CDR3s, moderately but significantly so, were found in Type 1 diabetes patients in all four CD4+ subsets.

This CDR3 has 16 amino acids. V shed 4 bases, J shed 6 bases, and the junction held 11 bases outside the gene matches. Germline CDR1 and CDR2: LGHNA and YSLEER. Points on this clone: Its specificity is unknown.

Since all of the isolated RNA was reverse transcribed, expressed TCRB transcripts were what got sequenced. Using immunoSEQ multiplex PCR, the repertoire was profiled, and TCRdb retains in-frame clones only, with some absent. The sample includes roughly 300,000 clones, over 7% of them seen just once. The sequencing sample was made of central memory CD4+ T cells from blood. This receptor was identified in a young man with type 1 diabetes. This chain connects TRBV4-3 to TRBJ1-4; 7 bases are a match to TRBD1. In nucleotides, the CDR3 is TGCGCCAGCAGCCGCGGAGCCGGGACAGACGATGAAAAACTGTTTTTT. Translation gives CASSRGAGTDDEKLFF.